The present TCR beta chain was sequenced within a study of technical replicates of blood from a few donors. The CDR3 is 15 residues long. Trimming shortened V by 3 bases and J by 2 bases, and 14 bases separated the two germline ends. Per germline, CDR1 MGHDK and CDR2 SYGVNS. Profiling relied on immunoSEQ multiplex PCR, and the TCRdb table lists in-frame clones only, not all of them. The sample comprises almost 65,000 clones, approximately 86% of which are singletons, and around 5.5% rests with the top ten. Sequenced material: PBMCs. The TCR originated in a human donor in good health. Some clones in this sample may be carry-over from other donors' samples. The V and J genes are TRBV25-1 and TRBJ2-7; D is unclear. This chain's CDR3 is CASSDPYRRTYEQYF. The CDR3 bases are TGTGCCAGCAGTGACCCTTATCGGCGGACCTACGAGCAGTACTTC.